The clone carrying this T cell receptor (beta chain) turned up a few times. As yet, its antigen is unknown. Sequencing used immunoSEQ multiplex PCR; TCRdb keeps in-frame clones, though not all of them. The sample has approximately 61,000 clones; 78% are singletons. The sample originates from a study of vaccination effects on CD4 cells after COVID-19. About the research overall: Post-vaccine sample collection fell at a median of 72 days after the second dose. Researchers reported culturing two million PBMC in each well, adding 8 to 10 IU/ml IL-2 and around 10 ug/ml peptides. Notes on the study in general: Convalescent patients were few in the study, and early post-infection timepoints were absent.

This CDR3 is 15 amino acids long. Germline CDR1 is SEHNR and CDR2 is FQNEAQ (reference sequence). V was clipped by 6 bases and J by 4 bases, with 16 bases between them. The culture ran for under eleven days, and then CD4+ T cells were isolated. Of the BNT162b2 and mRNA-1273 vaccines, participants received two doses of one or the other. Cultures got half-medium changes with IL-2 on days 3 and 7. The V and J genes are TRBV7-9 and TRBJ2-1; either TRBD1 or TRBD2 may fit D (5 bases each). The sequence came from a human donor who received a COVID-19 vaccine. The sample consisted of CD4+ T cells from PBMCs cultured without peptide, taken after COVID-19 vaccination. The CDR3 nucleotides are TGTGCCAGCAGGTGGGGGACCCCCGATTACAATGAGCAGTTCTTC. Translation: CASRWGTPDYNEQFF.